The 25 T cell receptor beta chains given below trace back to one sample, sequenced in a study of beta chain features in type 1 diabetes. These receptors lack a known antigen. General study results and limits: Moderate but significant shortening of TCRB CDR3s was recorded in all four CD4+ subsets from Type 1 diabetes patients.

Expressed TCRB transcripts got sequenced, as all isolated RNA was reverse transcribed. The method was immunoSEQ multiplex PCR; TCRdb's version includes in-frame clones alone and lacks a portion of them. The sample includes approximately 730,000 clones, about an eighth of them seen just once. The specimen was naive CD4+ T cells from blood. Receptors were obtained from a man younger than 30 with type 1 diabetes.

This chain joins TRBV7-9 and TRBJ2-7; perhaps TRBD2 as D (5 bases). CDR1 SEHNR and CDR2 FQNEAQ come from the germline V gene (reference sequence). The ends were cut back, 1 base at V and 2 bases at J, with 15 bases in the middle. This CDR3 has 16 residues. The chain's CDR3 is CASSLGGGRPPYEQYF. The DNA for the CDR3 is TGTGCCAGCAGCTTAGGCGGCGGGCGTCCCCCCTACGAGCAGTACTTC.

This clone has just a few counts. The CDR3 nucleotides read TGCAGCGTTGATCCGGGAGGCAATGAGCAGTTCTTC. This sequence encodes CSVDPGGNEQFF. The V gene is TRBV29-1, the J gene TRBJ2-1, with 7 bases fitting TRBD2. The CDR3 is 12 residues long. With 3 bases clipped from V and 6 bases from J, the junction kept 2 bases outside the gene matches. CDR1 is SQVTM and CDR2 is ANQGSEA in the germline V gene.

This clone was observed a few times. The rearrangement links TRBV5-1 to TRBJ2-7, with D perhaps TRBD1 or TRBD2 (5 bases each). The V end was cut by 4 bases, the J end by 3 bases, with 5 bases between. The germline CDR1 and CDR2 sequences are SGHRS and YFSETQ. This CDR3 has 11 amino acids. CDR3 sequence: CASSGGYEQYF. DNA of the CDR3: TGCGCCAGCAGCGGGGGCTACGAGCAGTACTTC.

The CDR3 reads CASAPTGGFTEAFF. The CDR3 coding sequence is TGTGCTAGTGCCCCGACAGGGGGGTTCACTGAAGCTTTCTTT. The J gene is TRBJ1-1, the V gene TRBV12-5; the match to TRBD1 covers 9 bases. Unmatched junction bases numbered 7, after V lost 7 bases and J lost 4 bases. CDR3 length: 14 residues. Germline lookup yields CDR1 LGHNT and CDR2 FRNRAP.

This clone was seen more than once but under ten times. CDR3 amino acids: CAAREPPFEKLFF. The CDR3 bases are TGTGCCGCCCGGGAACCACCCTTTGAAAAACTGTTTTTT. The chain joins TRBV30 to TRBJ1-4; D unresolved. The length of the CDR3 is 13 residues. The V end was cut by 8 bases, the J end by 7 bases, with 17 bases between. Germline-derived CDR1 and CDR2 are GTSNPN and SVGIG (reference sequence).

This clone came up a few times. The rearrangement links TRBV29-1 to TRBJ1-2, with D hard to call. Trimming left V 0 bases short and J 4 bases short, with 18 bases between. The CDR3 sequence is 16 residues long. The V gene's germline CDR1 is SQVTM and CDR2 ANQGSEA. This CDR3 reads CSVEDPEGTDGYGYTF. Written as DNA, the CDR3 is TGCAGCGTTGAAGATCCGGAGGGAACGGATGGCTATGGCTACACCTTC.

V and J are TRBV30 and TRBJ2-1, with D hard to call. Germline assignment: CDR1 GTSNPN and CDR2 SVGIG (reference sequence). The CDR3 loop spans 13 amino acids. The germline V and J ends were trimmed by 1 base and 5 bases, with 9 bases remaining between them. CDR3 protein: CAWSGQVNNEQFF. CDR3 bases: TGTGCCTGGAGTGGCCAGGTGAACAATGAGCAGTTCTTC.

V usage is TRBV14 and J usage is TRBJ1-2; D is perhaps TRBD1 (6 bases). This CDR3 comprises 15 residues. V gave up 1 base and J gave up 3 bases, with 12 bases separating them. The germline V gene has CDR1 SGHDN and CDR2 FVKESK. The CDR3 spells CASSQAGAGDYGYTF. CDR3 nucleotides: TGTGCCAGCAGCCAAGCGGGGGCTGGGGACTATGGCTACACCTTC. Supplemented by reference TRBV14 and TRBJ1-2, the full variable domain reads EAGVTQFPSHSVIEKGQTVTLRCDPISGHDNLYWYRRVMGKEIKFLLHFVKESKQDESGMPNNRFLAERTGGTYSTLKVQPAELEDSGVYFCASSQAGAGDYGYTFGSGTRLTVV.

This chain joins TRBV7-2 and TRBJ2-1; D call uncertain. The V gene's germline CDR1 is SGHTA and CDR2 FQGNSA. This CDR3 is 15 amino acids long. Trimming removed 1 base at V and 1 base at J, with 8 bases between. CDR3 sequence (DNA): TGTGCCAGCAGCTTAGATCAAGGATCCTACAATGAGCAGTTCTTC. Translation gives CASSLDQGSYNEQFF.

The chain is built from TRBV27 and TRBJ1-1; 9 positions match TRBD1. Germline CDR1 and CDR2: MNHEY and SMNVEV (reference sequence). CDR3 length equals 15 residues. The ends lost 0 bases at V and 3 bases at J; junction bases unmatched: 2. CDR3 sequence reads: CASSLSRTGDTEAFF. The CDR3 DNA is TGTGCCAGCAGTTTATCGCGGACAGGGGACACTGAAGCTTTCTTT.

This clone was recorded a few times. It is unclear where the CDR3 begins or ends on the DNA, so no DNA is shown, and the CDR3 is as TCRdb lists it. V is TRBV25-1 and J is TRBJ1-4. CDR1 MGHDK and CDR2 SYGVNS come from the germline V gene. From its first to its last residue, the CDR3 has 15 amino acids. CDR3 protein: CASGDSGQAGEKLFF.

The sample holds a few counts of this clone. The chain combines TRBV30 with TRBJ1-2; the match to TRBD1 covers 8 bases. The V gene end was trimmed by 5 bases and the J gene end by 3 bases; junction bases not matched to a gene: 14. The CDR3 has 16 residues. CDR1 GTSNPN and CDR2 SVGIG come from the germline V gene (reference sequence). CDR3 sequence reads: CAWLNPGGRRDYGYTF. The DNA of the CDR3 is TGTGCCTGGCTCAACCCAGGGGGCAGACGGGACTATGGCTACACCTTC.

This clone was detected a few times. This rearrangement joins TRBV4-2 to TRBJ2-1, with TRBD2 matching over 9 bases. Germline CDR1 reads LGHNA; CDR2 reads YNFKEQ. The V and J ends lost 8 bases and 0 bases, in that order; junction bases with no gene match: 14. The CDR3 length is 18 residues. CDR3 coding DNA: TGTGCCAGCGGCCGGGAACTAGCGGGTTTGGCCTCCTACAATGAGCAGTTCTTC. It specifies CASGRELAGLASYNEQFF.

The J gene is TRBJ1-1, the V gene TRBV10-3, with D possibly matching TRBD1 (6 bases). The V end lost 10 bases, the J end lost 1 base, and 13 bases lay between the germline ends. The CDR3 is made up of 13 amino acids. From germline, CDR1 is ENHRY and CDR2 SYGVKD. Here the CDR3 DNA reads TGTGCCACCTTACAGGGCTGGAACACTGAAGCTTTCTTT. Translating gives CATLQGWNTEAFF.

The chain couples TRBV27 to TRBJ1-5; TRBD1 aligns across 9 bases. From germline, CDR1 is MNHEY and CDR2 SMNVEV (reference sequence). The CDR3 has 18 amino acids. The junction had 14 bases not matched to a gene; V was cut back by 7 bases and J by 1 base. CDR3 sequence (DNA): TGTGCCAGCATGGGACATTTACAGGGGGCCTTGAGCAATCAGCCCCAGCATTTT. Protein product: CASMGHLQGALSNQPQHF.

The chain employs TRBV28 and TRBJ1-1, with unresolved D. In germline, CDR1 is MDHEN, CDR2 SYDVKM. V was cut by 3 bases and J by 1 base, with 6 bases left in between. The CDR3 is made up of 13 amino acids. In nucleotides, the CDR3 is TGTGCCAGCAGTTTGAAGGGGAACACTGAAGCTTTCTTT. It specifies CASSLKGNTEAFF.

J is TRBJ1-4 and V is TRBV30; TRBD1 agrees at 7 bases. In germline, CDR1 is GTSNPN, CDR2 SVGIG (reference sequence). V lost 8 bases to trimming and J lost 7 bases; unmatched junction nucleotides: 10. CDR3 length equals 13 residues. CDR3 coding DNA: TGTGCCACTGGAACAGGGGAAAGTGAAAAACTGTTTTTT. It codes for CATGTGESEKLFF.

The chain has TRBV18 and TRBJ2-3; TRBD2 matches at 8 bases. This CDR3 contains 17 residues. Germline CDR1 KGHSH, CDR2 LQKENI. The junction had 10 bases not matched to a gene; V was cut back by 3 bases and J by 2 bases. For the CDR3, the DNA is TGTGCCAGCTCACCCCCGGTAGCGGGGCCTTACACAGATACGCAGTATTTT. Encoded protein: CASSPPVAGPYTDTQYF. Supplemented by reference TRBV18 and TRBJ2-3, the full variable domain reads NAGVMQNPRHLVRRRGQEARLRCSPMKGHSHVYWYRQLPEEGLKFMVYLQKENIIDESGMPKERFSAEFPKEGPSILRIQQVVRGDSAAYFCASSPPVAGPYTDTQYFGPGTRLTVL.

The chain employs TRBV20-1 and TRBJ2-7, with D perhaps TRBD1 (5 bases). V lost 5 bases to trimming and J lost 6 bases, with 8 bases between them. In germline, CDR1 is DFQATT, CDR2 SNEGSKA (reference sequence). The CDR3 contains 10 residues. CDR3 residues: CSALQGEQYF. CDR3 coding DNA: TGCAGTGCTCTCCAGGGCGAGCAGTACTTC.

This clone was detected only a few times. The genes are TRBV30 and TRBJ1-2; D gene uncertain. Germline loops: CDR1 GTSNPN, CDR2 SVGIG (reference sequence). CDR3 length: 13 amino acids. Trimming cost V 5 bases and J 4 bases, with 14 bases left between them. The CDR3 DNA reads TGTGCCTGGGACACCCGGGGAGTCTATGGCTACACCTTC. Amino acids: CAWDTRGVYGYTF.

This clone has more than one count but fewer than ten. The rearrangement uses TRBV15 and TRBJ1-4, with 7 positions matching TRBD1. The CDR3 loop spans 17 amino acids. V shed 5 bases, J shed 3 bases, and the junction held 12 bases outside the gene matches. The V gene's germline CDR1 is LNHNV and CDR2 YYDKDF (reference sequence). Here the CDR3 reads CATSPRGQVWANEKLFF. Written as DNA, the CDR3 is TGTGCCACCAGCCCACGAGGACAGGTTTGGGCTAATGAAAAACTGTTTTTT.

The V and J genes are TRBV20-1 and TRBJ2-7; possibly TRBD1 for D (5 bases). The CDR3 length is 11 residues. CDR1 and CDR2 (germline): DFQATT, SNEGSKA (reference sequence). V lost 8 bases and J 4 bases, leaving 12 bases between the germline ends. The CDR3 is CSIPRVYEQYF. CDR3 in DNA: TGCAGTATCCCCAGGGTTTACGAGCAGTACTTC.

This clone occurred a few times. The J gene is TRBJ2-5, the V gene TRBV29-1, with TRBD1 matching 9 bases. Trimming at V came to 4 bases and at J to 1 base, leaving 4 bases not matched to a gene. Looked up from germline, CDR1 is SQVTM and CDR2 is ANQGSEA. The CDR3 runs to 14 residues. Written as DNA, the CDR3 is TGCAGCGTTGGGGGACAGGGATTCCAAGAGACCCAGTACTTC. This translates into CSVGGQGFQETQYF.

This chain connects TRBV15 to TRBJ1-3; D is uncertain. The CDR3 has 13 amino acids. V was shortened by 2 bases and J by 0 bases, with 2 bases between the two germline ends. Germline CDR1 is LNHNV and CDR2 is YYDKDF (reference sequence). The CDR3 spells CATSRLSGNTIYF. The CDR3 DNA is TGTGCCACCAGCAGACTCTCTGGAAACACCATATATTTT.

The chain links TRBV5-6 to TRBJ2-1; 8 nucleotides align to TRBD1. The CDR3 totals 16 residues. Germline V gene data show CDR1 as SGHDT and CDR2 as YYEEEE. V was clipped by 3 bases and J by 7 bases; unmatched bases: 12. The DNA of the CDR3 is TGTGCCAGCAGCTGGGGGGACAGGCTAGTGGGTAATGAGCAGTTCTTC. Protein sequence: CASSWGDRLVGNEQFF.